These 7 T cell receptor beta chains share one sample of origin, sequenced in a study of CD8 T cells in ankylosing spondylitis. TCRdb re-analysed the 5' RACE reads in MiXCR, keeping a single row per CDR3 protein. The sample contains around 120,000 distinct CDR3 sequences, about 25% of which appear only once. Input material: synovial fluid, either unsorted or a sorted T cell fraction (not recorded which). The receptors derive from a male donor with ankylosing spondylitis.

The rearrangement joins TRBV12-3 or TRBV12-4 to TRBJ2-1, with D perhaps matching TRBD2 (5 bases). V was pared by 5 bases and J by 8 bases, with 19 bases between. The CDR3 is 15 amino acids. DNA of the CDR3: TGTGCCAGCAGTCCGTCCCAGTTGGGAGTGGATGAGCAGTTCTTC. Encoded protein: CASSPSQLGVDEQFF.

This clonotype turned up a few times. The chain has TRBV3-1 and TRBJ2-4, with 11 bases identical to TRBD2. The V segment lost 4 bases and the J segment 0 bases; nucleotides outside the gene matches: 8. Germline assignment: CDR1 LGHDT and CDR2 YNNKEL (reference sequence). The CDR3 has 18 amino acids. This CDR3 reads CASSRATSGKIAKNIQYF. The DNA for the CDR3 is TGTGCCAGCAGCCGGGCGACTAGCGGGAAAATAGCCAAAAACATTCAGTACTTC.

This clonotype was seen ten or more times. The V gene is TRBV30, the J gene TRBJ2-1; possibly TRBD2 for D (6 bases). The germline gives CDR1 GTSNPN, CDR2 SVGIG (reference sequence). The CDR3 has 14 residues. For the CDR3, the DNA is TGTGCTTTGGGAGCGGGCATCCCCTACAATGAGCAGTTCTTC. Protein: CALGAGIPYNEQFF.

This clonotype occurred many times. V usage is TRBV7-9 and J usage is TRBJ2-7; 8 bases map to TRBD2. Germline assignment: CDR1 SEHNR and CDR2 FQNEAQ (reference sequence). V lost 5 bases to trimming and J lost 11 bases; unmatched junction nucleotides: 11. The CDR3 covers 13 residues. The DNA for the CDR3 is TGTGCCAGCAGCGCTATGACGGGAGGGTCGAAGTACTTC. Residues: CASSAMTGGSKYF.

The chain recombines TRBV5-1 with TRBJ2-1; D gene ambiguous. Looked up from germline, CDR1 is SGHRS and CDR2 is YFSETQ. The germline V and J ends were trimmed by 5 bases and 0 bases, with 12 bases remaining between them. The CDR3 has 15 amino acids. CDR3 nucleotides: TGCGCCAGCAGGTCGACCCCGGCCTCCTACAATGAGCAGTTCTTC. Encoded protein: CASRSTPASYNEQFF.

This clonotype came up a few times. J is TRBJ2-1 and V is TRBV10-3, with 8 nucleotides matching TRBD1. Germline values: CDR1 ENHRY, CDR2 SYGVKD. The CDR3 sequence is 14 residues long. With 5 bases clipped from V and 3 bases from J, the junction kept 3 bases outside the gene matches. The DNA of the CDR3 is TGTGCCATCAGTCCGGACAGGGTCTACAATGAGCAGTTCTTC. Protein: CAISPDRVYNEQFF.

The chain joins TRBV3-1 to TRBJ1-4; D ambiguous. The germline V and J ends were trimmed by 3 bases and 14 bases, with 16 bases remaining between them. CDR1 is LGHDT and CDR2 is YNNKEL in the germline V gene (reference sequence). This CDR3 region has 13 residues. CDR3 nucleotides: TGTGCCAGCAGCCACCCCAGAAGTGGTCGGCTGTTTTTT. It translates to CASSHPRSGRLFF.